Below are 7 T cell receptor beta chains sequenced from a single sample in a study of shared clonotypes between healthy human individuals (dated by TCRdb to 2019 to 2021). Receptors were amplified or captured by the immunoSEQ multiplex PCR assay. In TCRdb, the immuneACCESS table is reduced to in-frame sequences with V and J assigned. These tables do not hold every clone; where another copy was compared, an unresolved V gene accounts for under half, and the others remain unexplained. Across this sample there are hundreds of thousands of clones, with over 65% seen only once. 1.7% of the sample rests with the top ten. Sequences were obtained from memory CD4+ T cells sorted from blood. The label giving this sample's cell subset or site can be read as: CD45RA-negative fraction. The receptors stem from a woman aged 25-40 years in good health.

The chain joins TRBV7-3 to TRBJ2-1, with D maybe TRBD2 (6 bases). The germline V gene encodes CDR1 SGHTA and CDR2 FQGTGA. The V end lost 5 bases, the J end lost 8 bases, and 13 bases lay between the germline ends. This CDR3 comprises 13 residues. The CDR3 nucleotides read TGTGCCAGCAGCCCCCGGGGGATCCATGAGCAGTTCTTC. It encodes CASSPRGIHEQFF.

CDR3 in amino acids: CASSFGQGGYEQYF. The DNA for the CDR3 is TGTGCCAGCAGCTTCGGACAGGGAGGATACGAGCAGTACTTC. V and J are TRBV7-9 and TRBJ2-5, with 8 bases matching TRBD1. The better agreement between TRBJ2-7 and the DNA end casts doubt on the J call. The CDR3 has 14 amino acids. Germline V gene data show CDR1 as SEHNR and CDR2 as FQNEAQ (reference sequence).

The CDR3 spells CASSTPNTDTQYF. The CDR3 DNA reads TGTGCCAGCAGTACCCCTAACACAGATACGCAGTATTTT. This chain uses TRBV28 with TRBJ2-3, with D unclear. The CDR3 has 13 amino acids. V lost 5 bases and J 2 bases, leaving 8 bases between the germline ends. Germline loops: CDR1 MDHEN, CDR2 SYDVKM. The entire variable domain, with the rest obtained from reference TRBV28 and TRBJ2-3, is as follows: DVKVTQSSRYLVKRTGEKVFLECVQDMDHENMFWYRQDPGLGLRLIYFSYDVKMKEKGDIPEGYSVSREKKERFSLILESASTNQTSMYLCASSTPNTDTQYFGPGTRLTVL.

About this clone: This may arise from a read error, as a much more abundant clone is one base away. Different DNA sequences within this sample yield the same CDR3. The chain carries TRBV2 and TRBJ2-7; TRBD1 aligns across 7 bases. V was clipped by 4 bases and J by 4 bases; unmatched bases: 4. This CDR3 spans 13 amino acids. Germline V gives CDR1 SNHLY, CDR2 FYNNEI. CDR3 DNA: TGTGCCAGCAGTGGAGACAGGGAATACGAGCAGTACTTC. It is translated as CASSGDREYEQYF. The full variable domain, rest sourced from reference TRBV2 and TRBJ2-7, is EPEVTQTPSHQVTQMGQEVILRCVPISNHLYFYWYRQILGQKVEFLVSFYNNEISEKSEIFDDQFSVERPDGSNFTLKIRSTKLEDSAMYFCASSGDREYEQYFGPGTRLTVT.

The chain uses TRBV7-4 and TRBJ2-2; TRBD1 aligns across 9 bases. The junction had 15 bases not matched to a gene; V was cut back by 8 bases and J by 5 bases. From germline, CDR1 is SGHVT and CDR2 SQSDAQ. The length of the CDR3 is 17 residues. The CDR3 here is CASSPFWTGVRTGELFF. The CDR3 coding sequence is TGTGCCAGCTCTCCTTTCTGGACAGGGGTGCGGACCGGGGAGCTGTTTTTT.

J is TRBJ2-5 and V is TRBV25-1; tentative D call: TRBD2 (5 bases). The germline V gene encodes CDR1 MGHDK and CDR2 SYGVNS. CDR3 length equals 16 residues. Trimming cost V 3 bases and J 5 bases, with 19 bases left between them. The CDR3, as DNA: TGTGCCAGCAGTGATGGCGGTAGTAGGGAGACGGAGACCCAGTACTTC. Translated, it gives CASSDGGSRETETQYF.

On this clone itself: The sample has other DNA sequences that encode this CDR3 too. The chain carries TRBV2 and TRBJ2-5; 10 bases are a match to TRBD1. The CDR3 is 15 residues long. After removal of 6 bases from V and 2 bases from J, the junction contained 6 bases not matched to a gene. CDR1 SNHLY and CDR2 FYNNEI come from the germline V gene. CDR3 residues: CASSLEGQGQETQYF. DNA for the CDR3: TGTGCCAGCAGCCTCGAGGGACAGGGGCAAGAGACCCAGTACTTC.